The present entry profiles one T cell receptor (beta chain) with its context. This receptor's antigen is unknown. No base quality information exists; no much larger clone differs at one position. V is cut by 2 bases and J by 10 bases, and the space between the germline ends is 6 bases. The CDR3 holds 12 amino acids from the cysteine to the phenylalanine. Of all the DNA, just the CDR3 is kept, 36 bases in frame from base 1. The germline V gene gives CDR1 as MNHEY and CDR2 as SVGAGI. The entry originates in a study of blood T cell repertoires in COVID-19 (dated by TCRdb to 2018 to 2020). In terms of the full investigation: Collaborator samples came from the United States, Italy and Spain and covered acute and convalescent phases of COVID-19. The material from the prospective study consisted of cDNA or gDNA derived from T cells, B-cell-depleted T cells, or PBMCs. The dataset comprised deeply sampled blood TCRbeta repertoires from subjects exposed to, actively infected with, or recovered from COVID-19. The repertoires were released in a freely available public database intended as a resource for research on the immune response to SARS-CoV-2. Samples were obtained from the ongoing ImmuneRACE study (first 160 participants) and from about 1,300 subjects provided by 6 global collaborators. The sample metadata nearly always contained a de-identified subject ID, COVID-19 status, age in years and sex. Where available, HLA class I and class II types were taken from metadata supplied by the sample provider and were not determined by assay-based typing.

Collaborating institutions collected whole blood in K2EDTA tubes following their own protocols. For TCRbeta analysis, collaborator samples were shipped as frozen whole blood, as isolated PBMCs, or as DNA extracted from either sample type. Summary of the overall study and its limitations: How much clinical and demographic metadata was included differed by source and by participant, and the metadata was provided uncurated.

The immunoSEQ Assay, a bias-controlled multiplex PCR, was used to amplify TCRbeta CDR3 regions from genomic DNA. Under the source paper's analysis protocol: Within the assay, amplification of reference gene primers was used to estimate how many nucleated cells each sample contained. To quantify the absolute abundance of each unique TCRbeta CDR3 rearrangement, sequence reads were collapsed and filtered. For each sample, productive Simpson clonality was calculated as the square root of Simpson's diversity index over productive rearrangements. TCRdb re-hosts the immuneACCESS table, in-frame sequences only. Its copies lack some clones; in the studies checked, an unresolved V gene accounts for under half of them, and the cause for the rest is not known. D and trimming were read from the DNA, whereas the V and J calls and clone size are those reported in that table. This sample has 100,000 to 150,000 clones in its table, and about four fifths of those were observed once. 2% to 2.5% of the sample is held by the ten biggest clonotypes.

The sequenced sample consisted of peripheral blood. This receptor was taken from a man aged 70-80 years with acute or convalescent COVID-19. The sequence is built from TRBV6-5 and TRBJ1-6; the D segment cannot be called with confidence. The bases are TGTGCCAGCAGTTACGAGGGATCACCCCTCCACTTT. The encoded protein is CASSYEGSPLHF.